The entry below gives a single T cell receptor (beta chain) sequence along with its context. What it recognizes is unknown. The V gene's germline CDR1 is SEHNR and CDR2 FQNEAQ (reference sequence). There are 17 residues in the CDR3. The junction had 8 bases not matched to a gene; V was cut back by 0 bases and J by 3 bases. The primer mix had 60 Vbeta and 13 Jbeta primers. Using immunoSEQ multiplex PCR, the repertoire was profiled, and TCRdb retains in-frame clones only, with some absent. This sample has 100,000 or so clones, with approximately 84% found just once. This sample is part of a study of cytomegalovirus exposure and HLA in healthy donors. General study points: The study had only CMV serostatus as immune exposure information.

This clonotype was sampled from a man younger than 35 in good health and CMV-seronegative. The sequenced sample was PBMCs. The chain recombines TRBV7-9 with TRBJ2-7; 10 bases are a match to TRBD2. The CDR3 nucleotides read TGTGCCAGCAGCTTAGCGGGGCAGCGGGAGGGCGTCTACGAGCAGTACTTC. It yields the protein CASSLAGQREGVYEQYF.